This T cell receptor beta chain was profiled in a study of cytomegalovirus exposure and HLA in healthy donors. Overall study context: Roughly four fifths of around 400 genotyped donors fell in the Caucasian-associated ancestry cluster.

PCR was performed using 60 Vbeta and 13 Jbeta primers. Assay: immunoSEQ multiplex PCR; the TCRdb copy retains only in-frame clones and omits some. The sample lists tens of thousands of clones; about 77% were seen once. The length of the CDR3 is 13 residues. The germline V gene has CDR1 LGHNA and CDR2 YSLEER. V lost 0 bases, J lost 4 bases, and 6 bases lay in between. Remarks on this clone: Its antigen remains unidentified.

Broader study findings: Most subjects had HLA-A and HLA-B alleles reportedly predicted accurately by TCR beta sequences. Presence/absence analyses took donor sequencing depth as roughly uniform.

Sample: PBMCs. The source is a man aged 25-45 years in good health and CMV-seropositive. This sequence joins TRBV4-3 and TRBJ1-2, with D unclear. CDR3 residues: CASSQESLYGYTF. The CDR3 bases are TGCGCCAGCAGCCAAGAGAGCCTCTATGGCTACACCTTC.